This is a list of T cell receptor beta chains from one sample in a study of cytomegalovirus exposure and HLA in healthy donors. Clones were sequenced by immunoSEQ multiplex PCR, and TCRdb holds only the in-frame ones, with some missing. The sample lists under 200,000 clones, about 12% seen once, with 7.8% in the top ten. Sequencing was performed on PBMCs. All receptors derive from a man aged 45 to 65 in good health and CMV-seropositive. CDR3s include the opening cysteine and the closing phenylalanine or tryptophan. The D gene is left open where the match is weak. Some rows mark clone size as missing; the rest say once, few, many or name a class of expanded clone.

d_gene | abundance | j_gene | v_gene | CDR3nt | CDR3aa
. | few | TRBJ2-7 | TRBV4-2 | TGTGCCAGCAGCCACCAGGCGGGGCCCCACGAGCAGTACTTC | CASSHQAGPHEQYF
. | few | TRBJ1-4 | TRBV19 | TGTGCCAGTAGTATGCAGGGCACTGAAAAACTGTTTTTT | CASSMQGTEKLFF
TRBD2 | . | TRBJ2-1 | TRBV2 | TGTGCCAGCAGTGATAAAAGCGGGGGGTTCAATGAGCAGTTCTTC | CASSDKSGGFNEQFF
. | few | TRBJ1-4 | TRBV9 | TGTGCCAGCAGCGTCCGCGGGGCAACTAATGAAAAACTGTTTTTT | CASSVRGATNEKLFF
TRBD2 | few | TRBJ2-4 | TRBV11-2 | TGTGCCAGCAGCCACACTAGCGGCCTAGCCAAAAACATTCAGTACTTC | CASSHTSGLAKNIQYF
TRBD1 | few | TRBJ2-1 | TRBV2 | TGTGCCAGCAGTGCTACAGGGGGGATCAACAATGAGCAGTTCTTC | CASSATGGINNEQFF
TRBD1 | . | TRBJ2-2 | TRBV19 | TGTGCCAGCCGGACAGGGGAGGGAACCGGGGAGCTGTTTTTT | CASRTGEGTGELFF
. | . | TRBJ1-2 | TRBV4-3 | TGCGCCAGCAGCCAAGATTTAACAGGGAGGGCTAACTATGGCTACACCTTC | CASSQDLTGRANYGYTF
. | . | TRBJ1-5 | TRBV7-2 | TGTGCCAGCAGCTTAGTAAGCGGGGGCGGGAAGCAGCCCCAGCATTTT | CASSLVSGGGKQPQHF
TRBD2 | few | TRBJ2-5 | TRBV7-2 | TGTGCCAGCAGCCCAGGGACTAGCGGGGGCCCCGGGGAGACCCAGTACTTC | CASSPGTSGGPGETQYF
. | . | TRBJ2-3 | TRBV4-3 | TGCGCCAGCAGCCAAGACCGGGACACTCACACAGATACGCAGTATTTT | CASSQDRDTHTDTQYF
. | few | TRBJ1-1 | TRBV6-1 | TGTGCCAGCAGTGAAGAGGGAGTGACGAACACTGAAGCTTTCTTT | CASSEEGVTNTEAFF
. | . | TRBJ2-7 | TRBV10-2 | TGCGCCAGCTGCCCACTCAGGGATCGCGCCTACGAGCAGTACTTC | CASCPLRDRAYEQYF
. | . | TRBJ1-2 | TRBV7-9 | TGTGCCAGCAGCTCTAGGGGCGGGGGTCGTACGTCGGACTATGGCTACACCTTC | CASSSRGGGRTSDYGYTF
TRBD1 | . | TRBJ2-1 | TRBV7-6 | TGTGCCAGCAGCTTGACAGGGGTAGCCTACAATGAGCAGTTCTTC | CASSLTGVAYNEQFF
TRBD2 | . | TRBJ2-3 | TRBV7-6 | TGTGCCAGCAGCTTAGGGCGGGGGGGCAGCACAGATACGCAGTATTTT | CASSLGRGGSTDTQYF
TRBD1 | few | TRBJ2-2 | TRBV11-2 | TGTGCCAGCAGGCGGACAGGCAACACCGGGGAGCTGTTTTTT | CASRRTGNTGELFF
TRBD1 | . | TRBJ1-1 | TRBV6-1 | TGTGCCAGCAGAAACAACAGGGGGGGCACTGAAGCTTTCTTT | CASRNNRGGTEAFF
TRBD2 | . | TRBJ2-5 | TRBV7-2 | TGTGCCAGCAGCCGGACTAGCGGGGGGACCCAGTACTTC | CASSRTSGGTQYF
TRBD1 | . | TRBJ2-2 | TRBV7-8 | TGTGCCAGCAGCTTAGAGGGGGCGTCCGGGGAGCTGTTTTTT | CASSLEGASGELFF
. | . | TRBJ1-2 | TRBV14 | TGTGCCAGCAGCCAATCAATAAGTGTCGGTGGCTACACCTTC | CASSQSISVGGYTF
TRBD2 | few | TRBJ2-2 | TRBV7-8 | TGTGCCAGCAGCTTTCCGGGACTAGGTGGCGGGGAGCTGTTTTTT | CASSFPGLGGGELFF